This T cell receptor beta chain was retrieved from a study of CD8+ T cells in alopecia areata. Overall study: Tofacitinib ran 6 to 18 months, followed by 6 months off drug.

The CDR3 is made up of 14 amino acids. Per germline, CDR1 SGHRS and CDR2 YFSETQ. Trimming took 2 bases from V and 1 from J, leaving 9 bases between them. cDNA prepared by RNA extraction and subsequent reverse transcription served as the template for sequencing. Some clones are missing from TCRdb's copy, which holds only in-frame ones; the method was immunoSEQ multiplex PCR. The sample carries about 130,000 clones, approximately 53% recorded once. This clone was picked up a small number of times. This receptor was identified in a human donor with alopecia areata. The chain has TRBV5-1 and TRBJ1-1; D gene ambiguous. The input for sequencing was CD4+ T cells sorted from blood, taken at week 0. The CDR3 nucleotides read TGCGCCAGCAGCTTCCGGGTGGGGAACACTGAAGCTTTCTTT. It codes for CASSFRVGNTEAFF.